This T cell receptor beta chain originates from a study of primary melanoma T cells and metastatic recurrence. On the study more broadly: Samples were primary melanomas of stage T2 to T4. Study-wide findings and caveats: Independent of thickness, ulceration, mitotic rate and age, T-cell fraction reportedly predicted outcome. The authors suggested a successful antitumor T-cell response can exist in primary melanoma.

Germline V gene lookup returns CDR1 KGHSH and CDR2 LQKENI. The CDR3 runs to 14 residues. The V end was cut by 3 bases, the J end by 2 bases, with 10 bases between. With respect to this clone: Its antigen is undetermined.

Clones were read by immunoSEQ multiplex PCR, and TCRdb kept only the in-frame ones, dropping some. This repertoire includes just over 95 clones. Sequencing was done on a sample of melanoma tumor tissue. This chain links TRBV18 with TRBJ2-5; D call uncertain. The TCR originated in a human donor with melanoma. The CDR3 DNA is TGTGCCAGCTCACCCGTATCGTTACAAGAGACCCAGTACTTC. This sequence encodes CASSPVSLQETQYF.